Below are 7 T cell receptor beta chains sequenced from a single sample in a study of T cell responses to AZD1222 COVID-19 vaccine. Data came from immunoSEQ multiplex PCR; TCRdb stores just in-frame clones and leaves some out. The sample lists about 190,000 clones, around 94% occurring once. The sample here was peripheral blood, taken 28 days after the second dose of the MenACWY control vaccine. These receptor sequences come from an adult who received the MenACWY meningococcal vaccine as a control.

This rearrangement joins TRBV7-2 to TRBJ2-7; D is undetermined. V lost 1 base and J lost 7, with 8 bases in between. The CDR3 has 12 residues. Germline V gene data show CDR1 as SGHTA and CDR2 as FQGNSA. CDR3 sequence: CASSLDLFEQYF. The CDR3 DNA follows: TGTGCCAGCAGCTTAGACTTGTTTGAGCAGTACTTC.

J is TRBJ1-6 and V is TRBV19; tentative D call: TRBD1 (5 bases). V lost 3 bases and J 9 bases, leaving 18 bases between the germline ends. Germline values: CDR1 LNHDA, CDR2 SQIVND (reference sequence). This CDR3 has 16 residues. The CDR3 reads CASSIRPGTAGSPLHF. Written as DNA, the CDR3 is TGTGCCAGTAGTATCCGCCCTGGGACCGCGGGTTCACCCCTCCACTTT.

V is TRBV30 and J is TRBJ1-2; TRBD1 matches at 8 bases. The CDR3 consists of 14 residues. Germline CDR1 and CDR2: GTSNPN and SVGIG (reference sequence). Trimming cost V 2 bases and J 5 bases; bases outside gene matches: 7. DNA for the CDR3: TGTGCCTGGAGTACTCGGACAGGGATTTATGGCTACACCTTC. This translates into CAWSTRTGIYGYTF.

The chain employs TRBV30 and TRBJ2-1, with unresolved D. The V and J ends lost 0 bases and 9 bases respectively, with 6 bases between them. Germline assignment: CDR1 GTSNPN and CDR2 SVGIG (reference sequence). This CDR3 region has 11 residues. The CDR3 region is CAWSVSVEQFF. The CDR3 nucleotides are TGTGCCTGGAGTGTATCCGTTGAGCAGTTCTTC.

This chain connects TRBV6-8 to TRBJ2-3; 7 nucleotides line up with TRBD2. The V segment lost 6 bases and the J segment 5 bases; nucleotides outside the gene matches: 14. The CDR3 has 16 amino acids. Germline V lookup: CDR1 MNHGY, CDR2 SAAAGT. CDR3 amino acids: CASSPLSASGKDTQYF. CDR3 bases: TGTGCCAGCAGCCCACTCTCGGCTAGCGGCAAAGATACGCAGTATTTT.

The genes are TRBV6-5 and TRBJ1-5; 7 bases map to TRBD1. The V gene end was trimmed by 7 bases and the J gene end by 5 bases; junction bases not matched to a gene: 8. From germline, CDR1 is MNHEY and CDR2 SVGAGI. This CDR3 has 14 residues. The CDR3 region has the DNA TGTGCCAGCAAAAGTGGAGACAGGGATCAGCCCCAGCATTTT. Its translation: CASKSGDRDQPQHF.

The J gene is TRBJ2-5, the V gene TRBV27; the D is unclear. Trimming cost V 2 bases and J 5 bases, with 9 bases left between them. The CDR3 loop spans 13 amino acids. CDR1 is MNHEY, CDR2 SMNVEV, per germline (reference sequence). CDR3 DNA sequence: TGTGCCAGCAGTTTAACCGGGTGGGAGACCCAGTACTTC. It encodes CASSLTGWETQYF.